These 7 T cell receptor beta chains were sequenced from one sample in a study of beta chain features in type 1 diabetes. Isolated RNA was reverse transcribed in full, so expressed TCRB transcripts were sequenced. The data were produced by immunoSEQ multiplex PCR, yet TCRdb's version contains in-frame clones alone and is incomplete. The sample yields roughly 150,000 clones, over 8.5% seen once. The specimen sequenced was central memory CD4+ T cells from blood. The receptors stem from a man younger than 35 in good health.

This clone appeared many times. DNA for the CDR3: TGTGCCTGGGACACTAGCGGGAGGGCCCCCAAGGACAATGAGCAGTTCTTC. Protein sequence: CAWDTSGRAPKDNEQFF. V gene TRBV30 combines with J gene TRBJ2-1, with TRBD2 matching 13 bases. Germline lookup yields CDR1 GTSNPN and CDR2 SVGIG (reference sequence). This CDR3 region has 17 residues. The junction had 12 bases not matched to a gene; V was cut back by 5 bases and J by 5 bases.

The chain is built from TRBV5-1 and TRBJ2-7, with 10 bases lining up with TRBD2. V trimming: 0 bases; J trimming: 5 bases; junction bases outside the gene matches: 8. Germline V gene sequence: CDR1 SGHRS, CDR2 YFSETQ. The CDR3 is 16 residues long. CDR3 sequence: CASSLEPAGGPDEQYF. Here the CDR3 DNA reads TGCGCCAGCAGCTTGGAACCAGCGGGAGGGCCCGACGAGCAGTACTTC.

The chain uses TRBV5-4 and TRBJ2-3; TRBD2 agrees at 8 bases. The CDR3 is 16 residues long. V trimming: 0 bases; J trimming: 5 bases; junction bases outside the gene matches: 8. From germline, CDR1 is SGHNT and CDR2 YYREEE (reference sequence). Here the CDR3 DNA reads TGTGCCAGCAGCTTGGGTGCGCGGGAGGCGGAAGATACGCAGTATTTT. Its translation: CASSLGAREAEDTQYF.

The rearrangement uses TRBV19 and TRBJ2-7, with TRBD1 matching 9 bases. The CDR3 is made up of 15 amino acids. Germline CDR1 reads LNHDA; CDR2 reads SQIVND (reference sequence). Germline trimming cut 5 bases from V and 0 bases from J; bases unmatched to any gene: 5. CDR3 DNA: TGTGCCAGTAGTCCCGGGACAGGGTTCTCCTACGAGCAGTACTTC. Translated: CASSPGTGFSYEQYF.

The table lists this clone with a few counts. J is TRBJ2-7 and V is TRBV7-2; possibly TRBD1 for D (5 bases). CDR3 length: 15 amino acids. Germline lookup yields CDR1 SGHTA and CDR2 FQGNSA. Deletions cut 1 base from V and 2 bases from J, with 12 bases between. CDR3 bases: TGTGCCAGCAGCTTAGAGTGGCAGGGAACCTACGAGCAGTACTTC. It encodes CASSLEWQGTYEQYF.

Only a few counts were recorded for this clone. The chain recombines TRBV5-4 with TRBJ2-5, with D possibly matching TRBD2 (5 bases). Germline CDR1 is SGHNT and CDR2 is YYREEE (reference sequence). V gave up 1 base and J gave up 0 bases, with 7 bases separating them. This CDR3 spans 14 amino acids. CDR3 sequence reads: CASSLIAYQETQYF. CDR3 sequence (DNA): TGTGCCAGCAGCTTGATAGCGTACCAAGAGACCCAGTACTTC.

The rearrangement joins TRBV7-2 to TRBJ2-2, with D perhaps being TRBD1 or TRBD2 (7 bases each). Trimming pared 5 bases from V and 5 bases from J, leaving 15 bases between. Germline CDR1 is SGHTA and CDR2 is FQGNSA. CDR3 length: 15 residues. The CDR3 DNA follows: TGTGCCAGCAGCGCCCGACAGGGAGGGACCGGGGAGCTGTTTTTT. This encodes CASSARQGGTGELFF. Drawing the rest from reference TRBV7-2 and TRBJ2-2, the complete variable domain is GAGVSQSPSNKVTEKGKDVELRCDPISGHTALYWYRQSLGQGLEFLIYFQGNSAPDKSGLPSDRFSAERTGGSVSTLTIQRTQQEDSAVYLCASSARQGGTGELFFGEGSRLTVL.